This TCR beta chain was observed in a study of long-term antiretroviral therapy in people with HIV. Overall study results and limits: Researchers lacked any data on ART adherence, viral resistance or therapy changes. Post-ART diversity increased but stayed below transplant donor controls.

This was the immunoSEQ v3.0 assay at survey level. TCRdb keeps only in-frame clones here, not all; method: immunoSEQ multiplex PCR. The sample lists 31,000 or so clones; approximately 96% were seen once. On this clone: Its antigen is unidentified.

This CDR3 has 16 amino acids. The V gene's germline CDR1 is LNHDA and CDR2 SQIVND (reference sequence). The junction had 6 bases not matched to a gene; V was cut back by 5 bases and J by 3 bases. The receptor's source is a man aged 30 to 39 with HIV. The chain couples TRBV19 to TRBJ2-6; 8 nucleotides align to TRBD1. Sequencing was performed on unsorted PBMCs, taken approximately 6.6 years after starting antiretroviral therapy. The CDR3, as DNA: TGTGCCAGTAGTGCCCCAGGGGGCGTTGGGGCCAACGTCCTGACTTTC. Amino acid sequence: CASSAPGGVGANVLTF.